Listed here are 8 T cell receptor beta chains from one sample, sequenced in a study of T cell repertoires in cytomegalovirus infection (dated by TCRdb to about 2019). Data came from an Illumina HiSeq 1500. TCRdb reanalyzed the raw reads on its own, using fastp at Q25 for trimming and MiXCR for clone calling, and kept in-frame beta chains. Each entry is one CDR3 protein sequence, shown with its most common DNA and genes. Across this sample there are around 350,000 distinct CDR3 sequences, with approximately 18% seen only once. The top ten clonotypes cover less than 9.5% of the sample. Source material: PBMCs. These receptors were taken from a human donor in good health (CMV status not recorded). Some clones in this sample may be carry-over from other donors' samples.

CDR3 nucleotide sequence: TGCAGCTACCTGGAGGGGGTGTTGGATACGCAGTATTTT. Translation: CSYLEGVLDTQYF. The rearrangement joins TRBV20-1 to TRBJ2-3; D may be TRBD1 or TRBD2 (6 bases each). Germline CDR1 and CDR2: DFQATT and SNEGSKA (reference sequence). This CDR3 contains 13 residues.

In its sample, this clonotype was seen many times. This sequence joins TRBV4-1 and TRBJ2-3; no clear D. The germline CDR1 and CDR2 sequences are MGHRA and YSYEKL. The CDR3 is 13 residues long. The germline V and J ends were trimmed by 1 base and 3 bases, with 5 bases remaining between them. CDR3 protein: CASSQAVTDTQYF. Here the CDR3 DNA reads TGCGCCAGCAGCCAAGCGGTAACAGATACGCAGTATTTT.

This clonotype was observed many times. Written as DNA, the CDR3 is TGTGCCAGCGAGCAGGGTCGACCCCCGGATACGCAGTATTTT. This translates into CASEQGRPPDTQYF. This chain joins TRBV6-1 and TRBJ2-3; TRBD1 is a possible D gene (5 bases). The V end lost 8 bases, the J end lost 6 bases, and 18 bases lay between the germline ends. Germline CDR1 reads MNHNS; CDR2 reads SASEGT. This CDR3 has 14 amino acids.

This clonotype was seen repeatedly, ten times or more. The chain is built from TRBV7-9 and TRBJ1-1, with D tentatively TRBD1 (6 bases). The CDR3 spans 15 residues. CDR1 is SEHNR and CDR2 is FQNEAQ in the germline V gene (reference sequence). The germline V and J ends were trimmed by 5 bases and 0 bases, with 13 bases remaining between them. The CDR3 here is CASSQGQFMNTEAFF. The CDR3 DNA follows: TGTGCCAGCAGCCAAGGACAGTTCATGAACACTGAAGCTTTCTTT. Looking up the rest from reference TRBV7-9 and TRBJ1-1 gives the full variable domain: DTGVSQNPRHKITKRGQNVTFRCDPISEHNRLYWYRQTLGQGPEFLTYFQNEAQLEKSRLLSDRFSAERPKGSFSTLEIQRTEQGDSAMYLCASSQGQFMNTEAFFGQGTRLTVV.

This clonotype was observed a few times. The chain has TRBV28 and TRBJ1-5; the D is unclear. CDR3 length: 13 amino acids. V was clipped by 2 bases and J by 6 bases, with 8 bases between them. CDR1 MDHEN and CDR2 SYDVKM come from the germline V gene. The CDR3 DNA is TGTGCCAGCAGTTTAATTACCCGTCAGCCCCAGCATTTT. Translation gives CASSLITRQPQHF.

DNA of the CDR3: TGCAGCGTTGGTGTTTTGGACCCCATCAATGAGCAGTTCTTC. This codes for CSVGVLDPINEQFF. The chain combines TRBV29-1 with TRBJ2-1; no reliable D call. V lost 4 bases to trimming and J lost 6 bases, with 16 bases between them. CDR1 SQVTM and CDR2 ANQGSEA come from the germline V gene. The CDR3 runs to 14 residues.

This clonotype was counted between two and nine times. The chain uses TRBV5-1 and TRBJ2-7; possibly TRBD2 for D (5 bases). Trimming cost V 6 bases and J 0 bases, with 22 bases left between them. The CDR3 sequence is 17 residues long. Germline V gene lookup returns CDR1 SGHRS and CDR2 YFSETQ. In nucleotides, the CDR3 is TGCGCCAGCACCCCAGAGGGCGGGTCTCACCTCTCCTACGAGCAGTACTTC. It yields the protein CASTPEGGSHLSYEQYF. The full variable domain, with the rest looked up from reference TRBV5-1 and TRBJ2-7, is KAGVTQTPRYLIKTRGQQVTLSCSPISGHRSVSWYQQTPGQGLQFLFEYFSETQRNKGNFPGRFSGRQFSNSRSEMNVSTLELGDSALYLCASTPEGGSHLSYEQYFGPGTRLTVT.

This clonotype was counted between two and nine times. The V gene is TRBV2, the J gene TRBJ1-4; 8 nucleotides match TRBD1. Germline-derived CDR1 and CDR2 are SNHLY and FYNNEI. With V trimmed by 5 bases and J by 7 bases, 9 bases remained unmatched. This CDR3 region has 15 residues. For the CDR3, the DNA is TGTGCCAGCAGTATTGACAGGGGCTGGGGTGAAAAACTGTTTTTT. Amino acid sequence: CASSIDRGWGEKLFF.